This TCR beta chain was captured by sequencing in a study of blood T cell repertoires in COVID-19. Germline CDR1 and CDR2: SGHNT and YYREEE (reference sequence). CDR3 length: 16 residues. Trimming at V came to 5 bases and at J to 6 bases, leaving 11 bases not matched to a gene. Measured with immunoSEQ multiplex PCR; TCRdb has only the in-frame clones, and not every one. The table records roughly 150,000 clones, approximately 80% of them present only once. Sequencing used PBMCs or T cells enriched from blood (not recorded which). This sequence joins TRBV5-4 and TRBJ2-1; 10 bases match TRBD2. The receptor's source is a man aged 40-49 years who had recovered from COVID-19. The DNA for the CDR3 is TGTGCCAGCAGACCTGACGCCAGCGGGGGGGGCAATGAGCAGTTCTTC. It is translated as CASRPDASGGGNEQFF.